One sample yielded the 14 T cell receptor beta chains listed below, sequenced in a study of T cell responses to AZD1222 COVID-19 vaccine. Clones were sequenced by immunoSEQ multiplex PCR, and TCRdb holds only the in-frame ones, with some missing. The sample includes roughly 45,000 clones, around 80% of them seen just once. The source material was peripheral blood, sampled 28 days after the second AZD1222 dose. Receptor source: an adult who received the AZD1222 COVID-19 vaccine.

The V and J genes are TRBV5-1 and TRBJ1-2; 11 nucleotides line up with TRBD1. The CDR3 consists of 14 residues. The V gene's germline CDR1 is SGHRS and CDR2 YFSETQ. V lost 4 bases to trimming and J lost 8 bases; unmatched junction nucleotides: 7. CDR3 protein: CASSPGQGAHGYTF. For the CDR3, the DNA is TGCGCCAGCAGCCCCGGACAGGGGGCGCACGGCTACACCTTC.

The chain couples TRBV29-1 to TRBJ2-3; 10 nucleotides align to TRBD2. Germline CDR1 SQVTM, CDR2 ANQGSEA. V was pared by 6 bases and J by 4 bases, with 4 bases of the junction left unmatched. There are 13 residues in the CDR3. The CDR3 here is CSVSGGVADTQYF. The CDR3 nucleotides are TGCAGCGTAAGCGGGGGGGTCGCAGATACGCAGTATTTT.

The J gene is TRBJ2-3, the V gene TRBV7-8; 11 bases agree with TRBD2. J lost 3 bases, V lost 3 bases, and 2 bases had no gene match. This CDR3 region has 15 residues. Per the germline V gene, CDR1 is SGHVS and CDR2 is FQNEAQ. The CDR3 reads CASSFTSGGTDTQYF. CDR3 nucleotides: TGTGCCAGCAGCTTTACTAGCGGGGGTACAGATACGCAGTATTTT.

This chain connects TRBV19 to TRBJ1-1; D remains ambiguous. Germline V gene sequence: CDR1 LNHDA, CDR2 SQIVND (reference sequence). CDR3 size: 15 residues. Between the trimmed V and J ends, which lost 1 base and 12 bases, there was a span of 21 bases. CDR3 amino acids: CASSIAPTVPGVSFF. DNA of the CDR3: TGTGCCAGTAGTATAGCCCCTACCGTTCCCGGCGTGTCTTTCTTT.

This clone has more than one count but fewer than ten. The rearrangement links TRBV10-2 to TRBJ1-1; 7 nucleotides align to TRBD1. Per germline, CDR1 WSHSY and CDR2 SAAADI. The CDR3 extends over 15 amino acids. The V segment lost 5 bases and the J segment 1 base; nucleotides outside the gene matches: 7. The CDR3 nucleotides read TGCGCCAGCAGTAAAACGGGACAGACGAACACTGAAGCTTTCTTT. Its protein product is CASSKTGQTNTEAFF.

The genes are TRBV5-4 and TRBJ2-7, with D perhaps TRBD1 (6 bases). This CDR3 is 15 amino acids long. V was pared by 2 bases and J by 5 bases, with 17 bases between. Germline CDR1 reads SGHNT; CDR2 reads YYREEE (reference sequence). CDR3 sequence: CASSLPKGVTNEQYF. In DNA form, the CDR3 reads TGTGCCAGCAGCTTACCGAAGGGGGTGACCAACGAGCAGTACTTC. Complete variable domain (other parts from reference TRBV5-4 and TRBJ2-7): ETGVTQSPTHLIKTRGQQVTLRCSSQSGHNTVSWYQQALGQGPQFIFQYYREEENGRGNFPPRFSGLQFPNYSSELNVNALELDDSALYLCASSLPKGVTNEQYFGPGTRLTVT.

This sequence joins TRBV6-6 and TRBJ2-3; no firm D call. In germline, CDR1 is MNHNY, CDR2 SVGAGI (reference sequence). CDR3 size: 11 residues. Trimming pared 5 bases from V and 3 bases from J, leaving 3 bases between. For the CDR3, the DNA is TGTGCCAGCAGTAAAACAGATACGCAGTATTTT. Translation gives CASSKTDTQYF.

The CDR3 DNA is TGTGCCATCAGTGGACCTGACAGGGGGCCCAACGAGCAGTACTTC. As protein: CAISGPDRGPNEQYF. This chain connects TRBV10-3 to TRBJ2-7; TRBD1 aligns across 10 bases. The V segment lost 4 bases and the J segment 5 bases; nucleotides outside the gene matches: 8. The germline V gene has CDR1 ENHRY and CDR2 SYGVKD. The length of the CDR3 is 15 residues.

V usage is TRBV7-3 and J usage is TRBJ2-7; D is unclear. The V end was cut by 5 bases, the J end by 4 bases, with 12 bases between. Germline-derived CDR1 and CDR2 are SGHTA and FQGTGA. The CDR3 loop spans 13 amino acids. The DNA for the CDR3 is TGTGCCAGCAGCCAGTGGGATAATTACGAGCAGTACTTC. Translated, it gives CASSQWDNYEQYF.

The V and J genes are TRBV6-1 and TRBJ2-5; the D gene is possibly TRBD1 (7 bases). The CDR3 is made up of 15 amino acids. V was cut by 2 bases and J by 5 bases, with 15 bases left in between. The germline gives CDR1 MNHNS, CDR2 SASEGT. The CDR3 sequence: CASSERGTDVETQYF. CDR3 bases: TGTGCCAGCAGTGAACGCGGGACAGACGTCGAGACCCAGTACTTC.

The J gene is TRBJ1-2, the V gene TRBV19; TRBD1 aligns across 9 bases. There are 15 residues in the CDR3. V lost 8 bases to trimming and J lost 8 bases; unmatched junction nucleotides: 15. Germline V gives CDR1 LNHDA, CDR2 SQIVND (reference sequence). CDR3 sequence (DNA): TGTGCCAGTTCCCCTGGGACAGGGTTGATTGTAGGCTACACCTTC. It specifies CASSPGTGLIVGYTF.

The rearrangement links TRBV5-1 to TRBJ2-1, with 7 bases lining up with TRBD2. CDR3 length: 15 amino acids. J lost 2 bases, V lost 5 bases, and 7 bases had no gene match. The germline V gene encodes CDR1 SGHRS and CDR2 YFSETQ. The CDR3 nucleotides read TGCGCCAGCAGTCCCGGGACTAAGACCTACAATGAGCAGTTCTTC. Residues: CASSPGTKTYNEQFF.

V gene TRBV3-1 (or the pseudogene TRBV3-2) combines with J gene TRBJ1-5; possible D gene TRBD1, 5 bases. Germline V gene lookup returns CDR1 LGHDT and CDR2 YNNKEL (reference sequence). The CDR3 extends over 12 amino acids. V gave up 4 bases and J gave up 7 bases, with 8 bases separating them. The CDR3 spells CASSRGEQPQHF. As DNA, the CDR3 is TGTGCCAGCAGCCGGGGGGAACAGCCCCAGCATTTT.

The chain has TRBV19 and TRBJ2-5; TRBD1 matches 9 bases. CDR1 and CDR2 (germline): LNHDA, SQIVND (reference sequence). The V gene end was trimmed by 5 bases and the J gene end by 10 bases; junction bases not matched to a gene: 11. The CDR3 totals 14 residues. This chain's CDR3 is CASSSGQGREVQYF. The CDR3 nucleotides read TGTGCCAGTAGTTCGGGACAGGGTAGGGAGGTCCAGTACTTC. The full variable domain, its missing parts supplied by reference TRBV19 and TRBJ2-5, is DGGITQSPKYLFRKEGQNVTLSCEQNLNHDAMYWYRQDPGQGLRLIYYSQIVNDFQKGDIAEGYSVSREKKESFPLTVTSAQKNPTAFYLCASSSGQGREVQYFGPGTRLLVL.